This entry concerns a single TCR delta chain. The translation of this DNA and the TCRdb protein of a much larger clone differ at residue 5, probably owing to a read error; the protein shown here is translated from the DNA. With CATT, TCRdb re-called clones from the reads. The sample holds approximately 4,200 delta-chain clones, 2.1% seen once. The sample is drawn from a study of gamma-delta chains in newborns, infants, children. On the study more broadly: Polyclonal expansion of innate γδ T cells after birth follows microbial exposure.

Germline lookup yields CDR1 TSWWSYY and CDR2 QGS. The CDR3 loop spans 18 amino acids. V was shortened by 4 bases and J by 0 bases, with 21 bases between the two germline ends. Sequenced: blood. V usage is TRDV1 and J usage is TRDJ1; no clear D gene. The origin of this receptor is a child who was a newborn, infant or young child, either healthy, febrile or measles-vaccinated (not recorded which). CDR3 sequence reads: CALGGASPKAPYTDKLIF. The CDR3 region has the DNA TGTGCTCTTGGGGGGGCCTCCCCAAAAGCACCCTACACCGATAAACTCATCTTT.